Reported below is one T cell receptor beta chain. Its antigen is still unknown. Base qualities are not recorded, but no much larger clone differs from it by a single base. The receptor library was made with 5' RACE. The sequencer was a NextSeq 500. In the TCR library protocol, unique molecular identifiers were attached to individual cDNA molecules to correct for PCR bias and sequencing error. Both TCR alpha and beta chains were sequenced, and tight co-correlation was observed between alpha and beta sequence abundances in each sample. Per the original workflow: V gene, J gene and CDR3 annotation of TCR sequences was performed with Decombinator V4. TCRs were defined as expanded if a significant change between any two time points was detected under a Poisson model with p below 0.0001. TCR abundances were normalised to the total number of TCRs sequenced in each sample and reported as counts per million. MAIT TCRs were defined by TRAV1-2 paired with TRAJ12, TRAJ20 or TRAJ33, and iNKT TCRs by TRAV10 paired with TRAJ18. VDJdb, accessed on 1 November 2021, was searched for TCRs annotated for CMV, EBV and SARS-CoV-2, and TCRs annotated for more than one antigen were excluded. TCRdb took the public reads, trimmed them with fastp at Q25, ran MiXCR for clone calling and kept in-frame beta chains. Records with the same CDR3 protein are collapsed into one entry carrying the most frequent genes and DNA. Clone size and V and J calls follow TCRdb, not the original study. The sample contains tens of thousands of distinct CDR3 sequences, around 6.5% of them found a single time. The ten largest clones add up to 3% to 4% of the sample.

Trimming at the junction amounts to 5 bases on V and 2 bases on J, and the germline ends lie 13 bases apart. There are 14 amino acids in the CDR3, from cysteine to phenylalanine inclusive. Only CDR3 DNA remains: 42 bases, in frame from the first base. The germline V gene encodes CDR1 LGHNA and CDR2 YSLEER. The data belong to a study of early T cells in non-severe SARS-CoV-2 infection (dated by TCRdb to the early 2020s). With regard to the full study: Bulk RNA from unsorted whole blood was used for TCR sequencing, so alpha and beta chains could not be paired.

General findings and caveats noted by the study authors: Matching against VDJdb was skewed toward anti-spike CD8 responses, likely underestimated virus-specific expansions, and missed private and CD4 specificities.

Set within a cohort of healthcare workers in London, UK, this nested case-control study involved weekly PCR testing of nasopharyngeal swabs along with blood sampling. Between 23 and 31 March 2020, the week of the UK lockdown, healthcare workers were enrolled and then followed up weekly for as long as 16 weeks. The sequencing used whole blood, collected at baseline. This TCR was recovered from an adult who was a healthcare worker with PCR-confirmed SARS-CoV-2 infection or an uninfected control (not recorded which). The rearranged chain carries TRBV4-3 and TRBJ2-7; TRBD2 could be the D gene, as 6 bases match. In nucleotides, the sequence is TGCGCCAGCAGCTCGGACTACCGGGCCTACGAGCAGTACTTC. Its protein is CASSSDYRAYEQYF.